This T cell receptor beta chain appears in the sequencing data of a study of T cell responses to AZD1222 COVID-19 vaccine. In this sample, this clone turned up once. The CDR3 covers 12 residues. V was trimmed by 3 bases and J by 6 bases, leaving 8 bases between them. CDR1 and CDR2 from the germline V gene are KGHSH and LQKENI. Method: immunoSEQ multiplex PCR; TCRdb's copy keeps in-frame clones and lacks some. The sample lists more than 100,000 clones; roughly 91% were seen once. The sample here was peripheral blood, taken 28 days after the second AZD1222 dose. The TCR was taken from an adult who received the AZD1222 COVID-19 vaccine. The V gene is TRBV18, the J gene TRBJ1-1; D gene ambiguous. CDR3 sequence: CASSPVLSEAFF. CDR3 in DNA: TGTGCCAGCTCACCTGTACTGTCTGAAGCTTTCTTT. Filled out from reference TRBV18 and TRBJ1-1, the complete variable domain reads NAGVMQNPRHLVRRRGQEARLRCSPMKGHSHVYWYRQLPEEGLKFMVYLQKENIIDESGMPKERFSAEFPKEGPSILRIQQVVRGDSAAYFCASSPVLSEAFFGQGTRLTVV.